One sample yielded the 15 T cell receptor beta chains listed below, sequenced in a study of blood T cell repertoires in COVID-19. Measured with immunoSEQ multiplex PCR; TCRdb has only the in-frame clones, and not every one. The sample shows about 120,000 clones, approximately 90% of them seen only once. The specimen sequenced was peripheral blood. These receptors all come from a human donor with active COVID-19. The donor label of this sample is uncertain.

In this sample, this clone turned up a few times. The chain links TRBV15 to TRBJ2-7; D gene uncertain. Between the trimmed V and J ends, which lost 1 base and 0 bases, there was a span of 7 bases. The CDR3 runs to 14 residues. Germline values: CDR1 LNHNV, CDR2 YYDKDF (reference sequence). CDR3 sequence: CATSRGGSSYEQYF. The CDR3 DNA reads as TGTGCCACCAGCAGAGGAGGTAGCTCCTACGAGCAGTACTTC.

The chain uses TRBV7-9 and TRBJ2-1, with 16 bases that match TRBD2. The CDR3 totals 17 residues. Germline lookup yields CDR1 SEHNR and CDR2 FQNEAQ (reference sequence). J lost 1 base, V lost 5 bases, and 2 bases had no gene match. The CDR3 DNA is TGTGCCAGCAGCCCGGGACTAGCGGGGGGGTCCTACAATGAGCAGTTCTTC. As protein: CASSPGLAGGSYNEQFF. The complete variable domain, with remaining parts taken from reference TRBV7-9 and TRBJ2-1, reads DTGVSQNPRHKITKRGQNVTFRCDPISEHNRLYWYRQTLGQGPEFLTYFQNEAQLEKSRLLSDRFSAERPKGSFSTLEIQRTEQGDSAMYLCASSPGLAGGSYNEQFFGPGTRLTVL.

CDR3 sequence reads: CASSRDSFNEQFF. Here the CDR3 DNA reads TGTGCCAGCAGCAGGGACAGCTTCAATGAGCAGTTCTTC. The chain carries TRBV6-5 and TRBJ2-1; TRBD1 matches at 7 bases. The V gene's germline CDR1 is MNHEY and CDR2 SVGAGI. The V segment lost 6 bases and the J segment 6 bases; nucleotides outside the gene matches: 5. The CDR3 is 13 residues long.

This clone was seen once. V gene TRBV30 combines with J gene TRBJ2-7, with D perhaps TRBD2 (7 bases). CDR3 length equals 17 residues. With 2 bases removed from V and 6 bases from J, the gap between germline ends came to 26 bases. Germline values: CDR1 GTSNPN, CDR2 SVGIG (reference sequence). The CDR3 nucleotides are TGTGCCTGGAGTCCCCCCAGCAGCACAGGGAGGGGTATCGAGCAGTACTTC. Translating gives CAWSPPSSTGRGIEQYF.

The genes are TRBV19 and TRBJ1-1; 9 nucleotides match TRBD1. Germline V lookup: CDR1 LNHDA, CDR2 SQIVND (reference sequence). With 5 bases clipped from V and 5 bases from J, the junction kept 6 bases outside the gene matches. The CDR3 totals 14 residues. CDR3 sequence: CASSAGTGLTEAFF. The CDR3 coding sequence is TGTGCCAGTAGTGCCGGGACAGGGCTTACTGAAGCTTTCTTT. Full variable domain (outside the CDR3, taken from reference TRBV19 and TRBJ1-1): DGGITQSPKYLFRKEGQNVTLSCEQNLNHDAMYWYRQDPGQGLRLIYYSQIVNDFQKGDIAEGYSVSREKKESFPLTVTSAQKNPTAFYLCASSAGTGLTEAFFGQGTRLTVV.

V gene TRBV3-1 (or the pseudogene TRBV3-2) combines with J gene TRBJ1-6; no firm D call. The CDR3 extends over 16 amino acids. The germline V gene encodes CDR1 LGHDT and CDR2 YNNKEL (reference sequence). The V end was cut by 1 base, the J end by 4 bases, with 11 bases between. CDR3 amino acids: CASSQGRSLYNSPLHF. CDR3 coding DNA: TGTGCCAGCAGCCAAGGGAGGTCCCTATATAATTCACCCCTCCACTTT.

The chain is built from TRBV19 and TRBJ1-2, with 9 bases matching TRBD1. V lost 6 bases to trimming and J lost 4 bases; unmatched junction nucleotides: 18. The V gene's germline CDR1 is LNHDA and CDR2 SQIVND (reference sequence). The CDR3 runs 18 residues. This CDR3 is CASRRQGGGQRRLYGYTF. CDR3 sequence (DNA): TGTGCCAGTAGGAGACAGGGGGGAGGTCAAAGACGGCTCTATGGCTACACCTTC.

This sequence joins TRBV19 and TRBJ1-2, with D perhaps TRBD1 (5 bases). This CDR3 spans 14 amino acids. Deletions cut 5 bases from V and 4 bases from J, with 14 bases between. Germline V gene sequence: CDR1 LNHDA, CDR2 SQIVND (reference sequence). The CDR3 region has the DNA TGTGCCAGTAGTCCCTCGGACAAAATCTATGGCTACACCTTC. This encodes CASSPSDKIYGYTF.

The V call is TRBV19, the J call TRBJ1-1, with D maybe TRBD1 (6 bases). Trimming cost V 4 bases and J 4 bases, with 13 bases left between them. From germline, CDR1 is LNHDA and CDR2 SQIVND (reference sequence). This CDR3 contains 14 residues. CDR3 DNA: TGTGCCAGTAGTAACCAGGGGAGAGTCACTGAAGCTTTCTTT. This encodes CASSNQGRVTEAFF.

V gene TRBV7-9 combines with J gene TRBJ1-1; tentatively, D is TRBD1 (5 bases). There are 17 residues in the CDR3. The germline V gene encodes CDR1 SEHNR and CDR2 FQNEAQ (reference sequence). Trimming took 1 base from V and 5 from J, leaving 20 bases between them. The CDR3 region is CASSLGDGPGYVTEAFF. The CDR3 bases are TGTGCCAGCAGCTTAGGTGACGGCCCAGGGTACGTGACTGAAGCTTTCTTT. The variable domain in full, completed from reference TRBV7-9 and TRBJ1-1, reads DTGVSQNPRHKITKRGQNVTFRCDPISEHNRLYWYRQTLGQGPEFLTYFQNEAQLEKSRLLSDRFSAERPKGSFSTLEIQRTEQGDSAMYLCASSLGDGPGYVTEAFFGQGTRLTVV.

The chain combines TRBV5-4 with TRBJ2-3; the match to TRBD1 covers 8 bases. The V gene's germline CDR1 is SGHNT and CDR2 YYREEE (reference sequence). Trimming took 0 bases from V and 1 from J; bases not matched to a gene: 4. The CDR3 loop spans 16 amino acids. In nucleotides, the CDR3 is TGTGCCAGCAGCTTGGAGACAGGGGCGGGCACAGATACGCAGTATTTT. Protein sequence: CASSLETGAGTDTQYF.

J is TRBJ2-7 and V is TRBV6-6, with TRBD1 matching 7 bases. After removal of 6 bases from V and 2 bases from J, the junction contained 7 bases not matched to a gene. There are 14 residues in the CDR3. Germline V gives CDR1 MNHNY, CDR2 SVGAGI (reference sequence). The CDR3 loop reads CASRSTGLTYEQYF. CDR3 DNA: TGTGCCAGCAGGTCGACAGGGCTCACCTACGAGCAGTACTTC.

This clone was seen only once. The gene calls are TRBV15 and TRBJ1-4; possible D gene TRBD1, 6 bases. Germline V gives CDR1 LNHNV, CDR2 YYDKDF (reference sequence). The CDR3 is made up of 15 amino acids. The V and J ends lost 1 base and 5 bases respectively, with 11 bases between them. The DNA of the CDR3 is TGTGCCACCAGCAGAGGGCCAGGGGTAAATGAAAAACTGTTTTTT. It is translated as CATSRGPGVNEKLFF.

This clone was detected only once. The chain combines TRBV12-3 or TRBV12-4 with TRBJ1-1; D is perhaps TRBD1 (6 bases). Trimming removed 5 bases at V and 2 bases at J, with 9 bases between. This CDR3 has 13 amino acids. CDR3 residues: CASSVRGNTEAFF. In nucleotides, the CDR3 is TGTGCCAGCAGTGTCAGGGGAAACACTGAAGCTTTCTTT.

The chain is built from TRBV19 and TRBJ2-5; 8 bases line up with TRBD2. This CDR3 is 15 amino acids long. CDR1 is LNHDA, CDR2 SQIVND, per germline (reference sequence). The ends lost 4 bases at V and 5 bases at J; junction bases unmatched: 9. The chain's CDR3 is CASSNPGGAYETQYF. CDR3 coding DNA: TGTGCCAGTAGTAACCCGGGGGGGGCCTATGAGACCCAGTACTTC.